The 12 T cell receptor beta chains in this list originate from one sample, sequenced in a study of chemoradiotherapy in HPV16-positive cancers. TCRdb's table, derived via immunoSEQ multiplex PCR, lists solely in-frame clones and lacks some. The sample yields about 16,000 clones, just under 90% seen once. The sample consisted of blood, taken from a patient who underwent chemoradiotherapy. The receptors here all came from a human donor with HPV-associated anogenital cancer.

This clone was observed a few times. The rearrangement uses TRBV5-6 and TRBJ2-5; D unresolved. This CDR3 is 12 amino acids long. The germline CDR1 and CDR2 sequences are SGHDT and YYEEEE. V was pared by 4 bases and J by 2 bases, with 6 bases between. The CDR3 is CASSDGQETQYF. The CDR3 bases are TGTGCCAGCAGCGATGGACAAGAGACCCAGTACTTC.

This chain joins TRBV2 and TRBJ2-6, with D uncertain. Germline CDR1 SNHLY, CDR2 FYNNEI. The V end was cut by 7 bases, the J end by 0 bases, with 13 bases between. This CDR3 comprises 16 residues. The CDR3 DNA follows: TGTGCCAGCAAGACGGACGGCGTCTCTGGGGCCAACGTCCTGACTTTC. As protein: CASKTDGVSGANVLTF.

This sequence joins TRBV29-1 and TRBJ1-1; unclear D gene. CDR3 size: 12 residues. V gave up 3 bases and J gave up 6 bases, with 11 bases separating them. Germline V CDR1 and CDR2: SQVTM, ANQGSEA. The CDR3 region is CSVDGGFSEAFF. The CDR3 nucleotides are TGCAGCGTTGACGGTGGGTTCTCTGAAGCTTTCTTT.

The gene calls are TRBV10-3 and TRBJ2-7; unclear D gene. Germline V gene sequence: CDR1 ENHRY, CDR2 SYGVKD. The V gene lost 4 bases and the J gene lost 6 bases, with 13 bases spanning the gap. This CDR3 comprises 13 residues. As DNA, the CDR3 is TGTGCCATCAGTGGACATCAGGAAGGCGAGCAGTACTTC. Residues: CAISGHQEGEQYF.

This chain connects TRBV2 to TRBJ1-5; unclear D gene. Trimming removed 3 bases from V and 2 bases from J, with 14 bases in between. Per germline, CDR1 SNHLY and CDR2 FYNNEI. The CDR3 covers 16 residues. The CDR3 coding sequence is TGTGCCAGCAGTGATATTAAGGGTACGGGCAATCAGCCCCAGCATTTT. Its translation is CASSDIKGTGNQPQHF.

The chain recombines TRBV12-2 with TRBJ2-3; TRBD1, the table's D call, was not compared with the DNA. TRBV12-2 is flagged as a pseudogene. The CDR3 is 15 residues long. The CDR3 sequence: CASRLDQSYADTQYF. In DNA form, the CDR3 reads TGTGCAAGTCGCTTAGATCAGTCTTACGCAGATACGCAGTATTTT.

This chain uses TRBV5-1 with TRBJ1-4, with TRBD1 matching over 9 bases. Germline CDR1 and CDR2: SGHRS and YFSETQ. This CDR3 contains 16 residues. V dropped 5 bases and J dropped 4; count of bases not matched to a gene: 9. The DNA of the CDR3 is TGCGCCAGCAGGAGGGACAGGGATAAGGGTAATGAAAAACTGTTTTTT. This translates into CASRRDRDKGNEKLFF.

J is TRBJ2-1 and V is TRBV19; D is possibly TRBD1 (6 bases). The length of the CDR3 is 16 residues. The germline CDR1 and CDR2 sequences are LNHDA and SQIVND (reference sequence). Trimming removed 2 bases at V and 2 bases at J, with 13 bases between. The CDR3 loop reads CASSISLGGAYNEQFF. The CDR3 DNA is TGTGCCAGTAGTATAAGTCTAGGGGGAGCCTACAATGAGCAGTTCTTC. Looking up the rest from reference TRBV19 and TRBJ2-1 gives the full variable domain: DGGITQSPKYLFRKEGQNVTLSCEQNLNHDAMYWYRQDPGQGLRLIYYSQIVNDFQKGDIAEGYSVSREKKESFPLTVTSAQKNPTAFYLCASSISLGGAYNEQFFGPGTRLTVL.

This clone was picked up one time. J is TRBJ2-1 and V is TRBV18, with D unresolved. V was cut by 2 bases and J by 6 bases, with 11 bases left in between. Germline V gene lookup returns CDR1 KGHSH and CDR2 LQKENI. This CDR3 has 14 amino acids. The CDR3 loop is CASSPGSQFNEQFF. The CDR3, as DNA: TGTGCCAGCTCACCAGGGTCCCAATTCAATGAGCAGTTCTTC.

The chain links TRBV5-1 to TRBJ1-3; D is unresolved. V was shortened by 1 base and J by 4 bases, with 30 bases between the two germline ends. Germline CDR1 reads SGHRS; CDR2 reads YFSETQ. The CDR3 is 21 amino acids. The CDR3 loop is CASSLLFRQEGLRRPGNTIYF. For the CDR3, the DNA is TGCGCCAGCAGCTTGTTGTTCCGCCAGGAAGGGTTACGCCGACCGGGAAACACCATATATTTT.

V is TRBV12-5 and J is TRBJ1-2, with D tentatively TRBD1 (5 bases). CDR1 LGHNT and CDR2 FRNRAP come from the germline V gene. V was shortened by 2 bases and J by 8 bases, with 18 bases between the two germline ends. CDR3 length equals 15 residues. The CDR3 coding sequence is TGTGCTAGTGGTTTGTCGAGGCAGGGCCCGGGAGGCTACACCTTC. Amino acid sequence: CASGLSRQGPGGYTF.

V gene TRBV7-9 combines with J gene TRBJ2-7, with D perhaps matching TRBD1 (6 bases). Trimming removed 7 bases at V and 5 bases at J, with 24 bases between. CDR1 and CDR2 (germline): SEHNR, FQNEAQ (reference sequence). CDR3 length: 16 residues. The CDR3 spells CASNSMGAGDRDEQYF. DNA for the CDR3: TGTGCCAGCAACTCGATGGGGGCAGGGGACCGCGACGAGCAGTACTTC.